This is a list of T cell receptor beta chains from one sample in a study of shared T cell receptors in the human thymus. Libraries were prepared by immunoSEQ multiplex PCR; TCRdb keeps only in-frame clonotypes and omits some of them. This sample yields hundreds of thousands of clones, of which around 78% are seen a single time; 0.013% belongs to the top ten. In addition, the sample was reused for a study of human thymus T cells.

Sequenced: thymocytes. These receptors were taken from a boy younger than two with a congenital heart defect. The CDR3 runs from the conserved cysteine through the conserved F or W. A D gene is named only where the DNA matches it firmly. Clone size is given for some rows only: seen once, a few or many times, or a class if the clone is expanded.

d_gene: TRBD1
v_gene: TRBV19
abundance: .
j_gene: TRBJ1-5
CDR3nt: TGTGCCAGTAGTGACCGGGACAGGGAAGTTTGGAATAGCAATCAGCCCCAGCATTTT
CDR3aa: CASSDRDREVWNSNQPQHF

d_gene: .
v_gene: TRBV19
abundance: .
j_gene: TRBJ1-5
CDR3nt: TGTGCCAGTAGTATCGGGGGGAGGCCCAATCAGCCCCAGCATTTT
CDR3aa: CASSIGGRPNQPQHF

d_gene: TRBD2
v_gene: TRBV14
abundance: .
j_gene: TRBJ2-3
CDR3nt: TGTGCCAGCAGCCAAACAATAGCGGGGGGCACAGATACGCAGTATTTT
CDR3aa: CASSQTIAGGTDTQYF

d_gene: .
v_gene: TRBV2
abundance: .
j_gene: TRBJ2-7
CDR3nt: TGTGCCAGCAGTCCTAGGGGGGACAGCAGACCCTACGAGCAGTACTTC
CDR3aa: CASSPRGDSRPYEQYF

d_gene: .
v_gene: TRBV29-1
abundance: .
j_gene: TRBJ2-3
CDR3nt: TGCAGCGTTGAAAACCTCTACAGGTCCATACGGACAGATACGCAGTATTTT
CDR3aa: CSVENLYRSIRTDTQYF

d_gene: TRBD2
v_gene: TRBV27
abundance: once
j_gene: TRBJ2-5
CDR3nt: TGTGCCAGCAGTTTTGGGGCGGGAGGAGGGGAGACCCAGTACTTC
CDR3aa: CASSFGAGGGETQYF

d_gene: .
v_gene: TRBV30
abundance: .
j_gene: TRBJ2-5
CDR3nt: TGTGCCTGGGGACACTGGGGTTGGGAGACCCAGTACTTC
CDR3aa: CAWGHWGWETQYF

d_gene: TRBD2
v_gene: TRBV4-1
abundance: .
j_gene: TRBJ2-1
CDR3nt: TGCGCCAGCAGCCAAGTAGGCCTCCGGGTAGCGGGGCCCTACAACTACAATGAGCAGTTCTTC
CDR3aa: CASSQVGLRVAGPYNYNEQFF

d_gene: .
v_gene: TRBV14
abundance: .
j_gene: TRBJ2-7
CDR3nt: TGTGCCAGCAGCCACGGGGGGCTCACCTACGAGCAGTACTTC
CDR3aa: CASSHGGLTYEQYF

d_gene: TRBD2
v_gene: TRBV30
abundance: .
j_gene: TRBJ2-7
CDR3nt: TGTGCCTGGAGTGTTCGGACTAGCGGGGGCCTTACCTACGAGCAGTACTTC
CDR3aa: CAWSVRTSGGLTYEQYF

d_gene: TRBD2
v_gene: TRBV4-1
abundance: .
j_gene: TRBJ2-5
CDR3nt: TGCGCCAGCAGCCCGGTAGCGGGAGGGCCCGAGACCCAGTACTTC
CDR3aa: CASSPVAGGPETQYF

d_gene: TRBD1
v_gene: TRBV10-1
abundance: .
j_gene: TRBJ1-5
CDR3nt: TGCGCCAGCAGTGAAGACAGGGGAGAACAGCCCCAGCATTTT
CDR3aa: CASSEDRGEQPQHF

d_gene: TRBD2
v_gene: TRBV5-6
abundance: .
j_gene: TRBJ2-1
CDR3nt: TGTGCCAGCAGCCCCGGGACTAGCGGGAGGACCTACAATGAGCAGTTCTTC
CDR3aa: CASSPGTSGRTYNEQFF

d_gene: .
v_gene: TRBV30
abundance: .
j_gene: TRBJ2-2
CDR3nt: TGTGCCTGGAGTGTTGGAGCCGACGGGGAGCTGTTTTTT
CDR3aa: CAWSVGADGELFF

d_gene: TRBD2
v_gene: TRBV27
abundance: .
j_gene: TRBJ2-1
CDR3nt: TGTGCCAGCAGTAGACTAGCGGGAGCTCCTATTTACAATGAGCAGTTCTTC
CDR3aa: CASSRLAGAPIYNEQFF

d_gene: TRBD1
v_gene: TRBV7-6
abundance: .
j_gene: TRBJ2-3
CDR3nt: TGTGCCAGCAGTCCCGAGACCAGGGGGCGGGATACGCAGTATTTT
CDR3aa: CASSPETRGRDTQYF

d_gene: TRBD2
v_gene: TRBV27
abundance: few
j_gene: TRBJ2-7
CDR3nt: TGTGCCAGCAGTTTGACGCGGGAGAACTCCTACGAGCAGTACTTC
CDR3aa: CASSLTRENSYEQYF

d_gene: .
v_gene: TRBV5-6
abundance: .
j_gene: TRBJ2-3
CDR3nt: TGTGCCAGCAGCACCAGACACCGGAGCACAGATACGCAGTATTTT
CDR3aa: CASSTRHRSTDTQYF

d_gene: .
v_gene: TRBV7-2
abundance: .
j_gene: TRBJ1-1
CDR3nt: TGTGCCAGCAGCCAGACACCGAACACTGAAGCTTTCTTT
CDR3aa: CASSQTPNTEAFF

d_gene: .
v_gene: TRBV27
abundance: .
j_gene: TRBJ2-1
CDR3nt: TGTGCCAGCAGTTTCGAGGCGGGCCCCTCCAATGAGCAGTTCTTC
CDR3aa: CASSFEAGPSNEQFF

d_gene: .
v_gene: TRBV28
abundance: few
j_gene: TRBJ2-7
CDR3nt: TGTGCCAGCAGGTCTCCCTCCGAGCAGTACTTC
CDR3aa: CASRSPSEQYF

d_gene: TRBD2
v_gene: TRBV7-3
abundance: .
j_gene: TRBJ2-3
CDR3nt: TGTGCCAGCAGCTTAGGAGATAGCGGGAGGGGGGGCACAGATACGCAGTATTTT
CDR3aa: CASSLGDSGRGGTDTQYF

d_gene: TRBD2
v_gene: TRBV29-1
abundance: .
j_gene: TRBJ2-7
CDR3nt: TGCAGCGTTGAAAATCCCGTGACGGGAGGGGAATACGAGCAGTACTTC
CDR3aa: CSVENPVTGGEYEQYF

d_gene: .
v_gene: TRBV7-9
abundance: .
j_gene: TRBJ2-7
CDR3nt: TGTGCCAGCAGCTTAGATCGACGGGGTGTTGAGCAGTACTTC
CDR3aa: CASSLDRRGVEQYF

d_gene: TRBD1
v_gene: TRBV19
abundance: once
j_gene: TRBJ1-2
CDR3nt: TGTGCCACCCTTCAGCAAGGGGGCGCGGACCCTTTTGGATATGGCTACACCTTC
CDR3aa: CATLQQGGADPFGYGYTF

d_gene: TRBD2
v_gene: TRBV11-3
abundance: .
j_gene: TRBJ2-1
CDR3nt: TGTGCCAGCAGCCTTTGGACTAGCGGGAGTGGTCGTGAGCAGTTCTTC
CDR3aa: CASSLWTSGSGREQFF

d_gene: .
v_gene: TRBV25-1
abundance: few
j_gene: TRBJ2-3
CDR3nt: TGTGCCAGCAGTCCTCACACAGGGAGGGGCACAGATACGCAGTATTTT
CDR3aa: CASSPHTGRGTDTQYF

d_gene: TRBD1
v_gene: TRBV5-1
abundance: .
j_gene: TRBJ1-1
CDR3nt: TGCGCCAGCACCTCTCCCGGAGGGGGACAGGGGAACACTGAAGCTTTCTTT
CDR3aa: CASTSPGGGQGNTEAFF

d_gene: TRBD1
v_gene: TRBV28
abundance: .
j_gene: TRBJ2-5
CDR3nt: TGTGCCAGCAGTTGGGACAGGAGGGAGACCCAGTACTTC
CDR3aa: CASSWDRRETQYF

d_gene: .
v_gene: TRBV19
abundance: .
j_gene: TRBJ1-1
CDR3nt: TGTGCCAGTAGTATAGCCCACGGGGGTGAAGCTTTCTTT
CDR3aa: CASSIAHGGEAFF

d_gene: .
v_gene: TRBV5-4
abundance: .
j_gene: TRBJ2-1
CDR3nt: TGTGCCAGCAGCTTTGGCAGGGCCCACAATGAGCAGTTCTTC
CDR3aa: CASSFGRAHNEQFF

d_gene: TRBD2
v_gene: TRBV30
abundance: few
j_gene: TRBJ2-1
CDR3nt: TGTGCCTGGAGCCCCTCCCGGGGGGGATTCTACAATGAGCAGTTCTTC
CDR3aa: CAWSPSRGGFYNEQFF

d_gene: TRBD2
v_gene: TRBV6-1
abundance: few
j_gene: TRBJ2-3
CDR3nt: TGTGCCAGCAGAGGACTAGCGGGAGAGACAGATACGCAGTATTTT
CDR3aa: CASRGLAGETDTQYF

d_gene: .
v_gene: TRBV28
abundance: .
j_gene: TRBJ2-6
CDR3nt: TGTGCCAGCAGCATAGTTTACCCAGGCGGGACAGAGTTTAGGGGGGCCAACGTCCTGACTTTC
CDR3aa: CASSIVYPGGTEFRGANVLTF

d_gene: TRBD2
v_gene: TRBV28
abundance: .
j_gene: TRBJ2-1
CDR3nt: TGTGCCAGCCAACTAGCGGGGTACAATGAGCAGTTCTTC
CDR3aa: CASQLAGYNEQFF

d_gene: TRBD2
v_gene: TRBV7-7
abundance: .
j_gene: TRBJ2-3
CDR3nt: TGTGCCAGCAGCTATACTAGCGGGCCCACAGATACGCAGTATTTT
CDR3aa: CASSYTSGPTDTQYF

d_gene: .
v_gene: TRBV15
abundance: .
j_gene: TRBJ2-3
CDR3nt: TGTGCCACCAGCAGAGTAGGAGGGGGCTGGGTCACAGATACGCAGTATTTT
CDR3aa: CATSRVGGGWVTDTQYF

d_gene: .
v_gene: TRBV30
abundance: .
j_gene: TRBJ1-1
CDR3nt: TGTGCCTGGAGGGGTCGGACATCTTTGAACACTGAAGCTTTCTTT
CDR3aa: CAWRGRTSLNTEAFF

d_gene: .
v_gene: TRBV28
abundance: .
j_gene: TRBJ2-7
CDR3nt: TGTGCCAGCAGTCAACTCCCTGTCGCCGGGACAACGGGAGAGCAGTACTTC
CDR3aa: CASSQLPVAGTTGEQYF

d_gene: .
v_gene: TRBV5-4
abundance: .
j_gene: TRBJ2-5
CDR3nt: TGTGCCAGCAGCCCCTATCAGGTGGAGACCCAGTACTTC
CDR3aa: CASSPYQVETQYF

d_gene: .
v_gene: TRBV4-1
abundance: .
j_gene: TRBJ1-4
CDR3nt: TGCGCCAGCAGCCCTAGGATAGCGCCGAATGAAAAACTGTTTTTT
CDR3aa: CASSPRIAPNEKLFF

d_gene: TRBD2
v_gene: TRBV7-9
abundance: .
j_gene: TRBJ2-1
CDR3nt: TGTGCCAGCAGCTCAAGGACTAGCGGGAGCTACAATGAGCAGTTCTTC
CDR3aa: CASSSRTSGSYNEQFF

d_gene: TRBD1
v_gene: TRBV27
abundance: few
j_gene: TRBJ2-4
CDR3nt: TGTGCCAGCAGTTTATCCTTTACCCCGGGACAGAAAAACATTCAGTACTTC
CDR3aa: CASSLSFTPGQKNIQYF

d_gene: .
v_gene: TRBV27
abundance: few
j_gene: TRBJ1-4
CDR3nt: TGTGCCAGCAGTTTAATCCTTTCCCGGGGAGGTGACAGCAGAATTGAAAAACTGTTTTTT
CDR3aa: CASSLILSRGGDSRIEKLFF

d_gene: .
v_gene: TRBV19
abundance: .
j_gene: TRBJ1-2
CDR3nt: TGTGCCAGTAGTATAGGGGCCCCCCCTGGCAGCCCTAACTATGGCTACACCTTC
CDR3aa: CASSIGAPPGSPNYGYTF

d_gene: TRBD1
v_gene: TRBV7-2
abundance: .
j_gene: TRBJ2-3
CDR3nt: TGTGCCAGCCGCCAACCCCGGCAGGGGGGCACAGATACGCAGTATTTT
CDR3aa: CASRQPRQGGTDTQYF

d_gene: TRBD2
v_gene: TRBV5-4
abundance: .
j_gene: TRBJ2-3
CDR3nt: TGTGCCAGCAGCCCTAGCCCTAGCGGGCCCAGCACAGATACGCAGTATTTT
CDR3aa: CASSPSPSGPSTDTQYF

d_gene: TRBD1
v_gene: TRBV2
abundance: .
j_gene: TRBJ2-5
CDR3nt: TGTGCCAGACAGGGGTTAGAGACCCAGTACTTC
CDR3aa: CARQGLETQYF

d_gene: .
v_gene: TRBV6-1
abundance: .
j_gene: TRBJ2-7
CDR3nt: TGTGCCAGCCAAAATTACAGGGACGAGCAGTACTTC
CDR3aa: CASQNYRDEQYF

d_gene: TRBD1
v_gene: TRBV30
abundance: .
j_gene: TRBJ1-1
CDR3nt: TGTGCCTGGAGTGCAGCCGGCGGGGACAGGGGCGTGAACACTGAAGCTTTCTTT
CDR3aa: CAWSAAGGDRGVNTEAFF

d_gene: .
v_gene: TRBV5-1
abundance: .
j_gene: TRBJ2-1
CDR3nt: TGCGCCAGTTCAGACAGCGCTCGCTCCTACAATGAGCAGTTCTTC
CDR3aa: CASSDSARSYNEQFF

d_gene: TRBD2
v_gene: TRBV30
abundance: .
j_gene: TRBJ2-1
CDR3nt: TGTGCCTGGAGTCCACCTCCGGGACTAGCGGGAGGGCGAATCTACAATGAGCAGTTCTTC
CDR3aa: CAWSPPPGLAGGRIYNEQFF

d_gene: TRBD1
v_gene: TRBV4-3
abundance: .
j_gene: TRBJ2-7
CDR3nt: TGCGCCAGCAGCCAAGACGACAGGGGGCATTACGAGCAGTACTTC
CDR3aa: CASSQDDRGHYEQYF